Listed here is a single TCR beta chain. The antigen remains unidentified. The primer mix had 60 Vbeta and 13 Jbeta primers. Here immunoSEQ multiplex PCR was the method, and the copy in TCRdb shows in-frame clones only, minus some. This sample's clone table lists 150,000 or so clones. These data come from a study of cytomegalovirus exposure and HLA in healthy donors. Study summary: Previous work identified 120 million or so unique TCR beta sequences from around 180 million T cells.

Study-wide findings and caveats: An analysis was carried out later, and it reportedly showed fewer N-insertions in an Asian-associated ancestry cluster than the roughly 700-donor mean. Most of the CMV-associated TCR beta chains (in a later analysis) appeared to be HLA-restricted. Sequencing artifact likely explains a cluster of highly shared sequence variants.

The CDR3 is made up of 15 amino acids. Germline CDR1 and CDR2: SGHRS and YFSETQ. V lost 5 bases and J lost 6; bases outside the gene matches: 10. V gene TRBV5-1 combines with J gene TRBJ2-3; 9 bases map to TRBD1. This TCR derives from a woman aged 45-65 years in good health and CMV-seronegative. The sample was PBMCs. The CDR3, as DNA: TGCGCCAGCAGTAACCGGGACAGGGCCCTGGATACGCAGTATTTT. The encoded protein is CASSNRDRALDTQYF. The variable domain in full, with the rest retrieved from reference TRBV5-1 and TRBJ2-3, is KAGVTQTPRYLIKTRGQQVTLSCSPISGHRSVSWYQQTPGQGLQFLFEYFSETQRNKGNFPGRFSGRQFSNSRSEMNVSTLELGDSALYLCASSNRDRALDTQYFGPGTRLTVL.